The rows below give T cell receptor beta chains drawn from one sample of a study of PD-1 blockade in classical Hodgkin lymphoma. Only in-frame clones appear in the TCRdb table, and some are missing; sequencing was by immunoSEQ multiplex PCR. This sample has some 19,000 clones; 65% to 85% occur once, and the top ten carry around a fifth. Here the sequenced sample was peripheral blood mononuclear cells (PBMCs), taken before the fourth cycle of nivolumab. The receptors here all came from a human donor with classical Hodgkin lymphoma. CDR3s include the opening cysteine and the closing phenylalanine or tryptophan. The D gene is left open where the match is weak. Clone size is given for some rows only: seen once, a few or many times, or a class if the clone is expanded.

CDR3 protein | CDR3 DNA | V gene | clone size | D gene | J gene
CASSDRGLGGYTF | TGTGCCAGCAGTGACAGGGGGCTCGGTGGCTACACCTTC | TRBV6-4 | - | TRBD1 | TRBJ1-2
CASSSTSRAQYF | TGTGCCAGCAGCTCTACCTCCCGGGCGCAGTATTTT | TRBV2 | - | - | TRBJ2-3
CASSPQGVNTEAFF | TGTGCCAGCTCACCACAGGGGGTGAACACTGAAGCTTTCTTT | TRBV18 | - | - | TRBJ1-1
CASRNVSNEQFF | TGCGCCAGCAGGAACGTCAGCAATGAGCAGTTCTTC | TRBV5-1 | few | - | TRBJ2-1
CASSLRWDRLRSPLHF | TGTGCCAGCAGCTTGCGATGGGACAGGTTACGATCACCCCTCCACTTT | TRBV7-2 | - | TRBD1 | TRBJ1-6
CASSFSGRDEQYF | TGTGCCAGCAGCTTCAGCGGGAGGGACGAGCAGTACTTC | TRBV7-8 | few | TRBD2 | TRBJ2-7
CASSFLLNQPQHF | TGTGCCAGCAGTTTTCTTCTCAATCAGCCCCAGCATTTT | TRBV6-6 | few | - | TRBJ1-5
CASSEGPYNEQFF | TGTGCCAGCAGTGAGGGTCCTTACAATGAGCAGTTCTTC | TRBV6-4 | - | - | TRBJ2-1
CASSLRSQGFSPLHF | TGTGCCAGCAGCTTAAGATCTCAGGGATTTTCACCCCTCCACTTT | TRBV5-6 | - | - | TRBJ1-6
CASSRAGSLAEQYF | TGTGCCAGCAGCCGCGCCGGATCCCTCGCCGAGCAGTACTTC | TRBV27 | - | - | TRBJ2-7
CASSEVFCIGQVLSNQPQHF | TGCGCCAGCAGTGAGGTGTTTTGTATTGGACAGGTACTTAGCAATCAGCCCCAGCATTTT | TRBV10-1 | - | TRBD1 | TRBJ1-5
CSARADTQYF | TGCAGTGCAAGGGCAGATACGCAGTATTTT | TRBV20-1 | few | - | TRBJ2-3
CASRIGGLHSGNTIYF | TGTGCCAGCAGAATAGGGGGCCTCCACTCTGGAAACACCATATATTTT | TRBV7-8 | - | TRBD1 | TRBJ1-3
CASSFNRNTDTQYF | TGCGCCAGCAGCTTCAACAGGAATACAGATACGCAGTATTTT | TRBV5-1 | - | - | TRBJ2-3
CASSYYRQSFYGYTF | TGTGCCAGCAGTTACTACAGACAGTCCTTCTATGGCTACACCTTC | TRBV6-5 | - | - | TRBJ1-2
CASSEAGRGTDGYTF | TGTGCCAGCAGTGAAGCGGGCAGGGGGACCGATGGCTACACCTTC | TRBV2 | - | TRBD1 | TRBJ1-2
CASFPGRNTEAFF | TGTGCCAGCTTTCCGGGACGGAACACTGAAGCTTTCTTT | TRBV27 | medium-sized | - | TRBJ1-1
CASSGAGGSYEQYF | TGCGCCAGCAGTGGGGCAGGGGGGAGCTACGAGCAGTACTTC | TRBV10-1 | - | - | TRBJ2-7
CASSLEVRNEQYF | TGTGCCAGCAGCTTAGAAGTTAGAAACGAGCAGTACTTC | TRBV11-2 | - | - | TRBJ2-7
CSVGQGSRGEYTYNEQFF | TGCAGCGTTGGACAGGGGTCCCGGGGCGAGTACACCTACAATGAGCAGTTCTTC | TRBV29-1 | - | TRBD1 | TRBJ2-1
CASSFGTRVFADTQYF | TGTGCCAGCAGCTTTGGGACTAGGGTGTTCGCAGATACGCAGTATTTT | TRBV5-8 | few | TRBD2 | TRBJ2-3
CASSRRGGYNSPLHF | TGCGCCAGCAGCCGTCGTGGGGGTTATAATTCACCCCTCCACTTT | TRBV4-1 | - | - | TRBJ1-6
CASSGTGNTIYF | TGTGCCAGCTCAGGGACAGGAAACACCATATATTTT | TRBV18 | - | - | TRBJ1-3
CASSGGSLTGELFF | TGTGCCAGCAGCGGCGGGAGTTTGACCGGGGAGCTGTTTTTT | TRBV7-2 | - | TRBD2 | TRBJ2-2
CASSQPERLSYTF | TGCGCCAGCAGCCAACCTGAAAGATTAAGCTACACCTTC | TRBV4-1 | - | - | TRBJ1-2
CAIGLAGGVGEQFF | TGTGCCATCGGCCTAGCGGGGGGAGTAGGTGAGCAGTTCTTC | TRBV10-3 | - | TRBD2 | TRBJ2-1
CASSLPGQAGGRNEKLFF | TGTGCCAGCAGCTTACCGGGACAGGCCGGGGGAAGGAATGAAAAACTGTTTTTT | TRBV7-8 | - | TRBD1 | TRBJ1-4
CASRFCRASAEAFF | TGTGCAAGTCGCTTTTGTCGGGCATCCGCTGAAGCTTTCTTT | TRBV12-2 | - | - | TRBJ1-1
CASSQDLPFRGWDSPLHF | TGCGCCAGCAGCCAAGACCTCCCCTTTCGGGGTTGGGATTCACCCCTCCACTTT | TRBV4-3 | few | - | TRBJ1-6
CASSFFQGYAGELFF | TGCGCCAGCAGCTTCTTCCAGGGTTACGCCGGGGAGCTGTTTTTT | TRBV5-1 | - | - | TRBJ2-2
CASTLTSGVTGELFF | TGTGCCAGCACCTTGACTAGCGGGGTCACCGGGGAGCTGTTTTTT | TRBV6-1 | once | TRBD2 | TRBJ2-2
CASSFNTGATEAFF | TGTGCCAGCAGTTTCAATACAGGGGCCACTGAAGCTTTCTTT | TRBV6-5 | - | TRBD1 | TRBJ1-1
CASSSPRGNTEAFF | TGTGCCAGCAGCTCTCCCAGGGGGAACACTGAAGCTTTCTTT | TRBV11-2 | - | - | TRBJ1-1
CASSQDWGPIQYF | TGTGCCAGCAGCCAAGATTGGGGCCCCATTCAGTACTTC | TRBV4-2 | - | - | TRBJ2-4
CASSVWQGGDTQYF | TGTGCCAGCAGTGTTTGGCAGGGCGGAGATACGCAGTATTTT | TRBV6-5 | - | - | TRBJ2-3
CASSLSGSLVVGPADTQYF | TGTGCCAGCAGCTTGTCCGGGAGTTTAGTCGTTGGTCCAGCAGATACGCAGTATTTT | TRBV5-4 | - | - | TRBJ2-3
CASSLSVNTGELFF | TGTGCCAGCAGCTTATCTGTAAACACCGGGGAGCTGTTTTTT | TRBV11-2 | - | - | TRBJ2-2
CASSLGTMHGYTF | TGTGCCAGCAGCCTGGGGACAATGCATGGCTACACCTTC | TRBV5-6 | - | - | TRBJ1-2
CASSLEGLRGPLGGYTF | TGTGCCAGCAGCTTGGAGGGACTTCGGGGCCCCCTAGGCGGCTACACCTTC | TRBV5-4 | - | - | TRBJ1-2
CASSYSSARDEQFF | TGTGCCAGCAGTTACTCGTCTGCCCGGGATGAGCAGTTCTTC | TRBV6-5 | - | - | TRBJ2-1
CASSVDPDTHNEQFF | TGTGCCAGCAGCGTAGATCCAGACACTCACAATGAGCAGTTCTTC | TRBV9 | - | - | TRBJ2-1